These 13 T cell receptor beta chains share one sample of origin, sequenced in a study of response to subunit inactivated influenza vaccine. TCRdb ran MiXCR on the RT-PCR reads and lists one entry per CDR3 protein. The sample lists hundreds of thousands of distinct CDR3 sequences; around 11% were seen once. These sequences were also reported in another study, on T cells expressing NK-cell markers. That work contributes: A 5'RACE template switching approach incorporating UMIs was used to make TCR beta cDNA.

This sample comprised PBMCs from blood, obtained on the day of vaccination. Source of these receptors: a man aged 45-60 years who received an inactivated influenza vaccine.

This clonotype showed up many times. This chain joins TRBV5-4 and TRBJ2-2; D is perhaps TRBD2 (6 bases). V shed 2 bases and J shed 6 bases, with 17 bases lying between them. The CDR3 contains 16 residues. Germline V CDR1 and CDR2: SGHNT, YYREEE (reference sequence). The CDR3 region is CASSFGRLGGSGELFF. The CDR3 DNA follows: TGTGCCAGCAGCTTCGGTAGACTAGGAGGCTCCGGGGAGCTGTTTTTT.

There are a few counts of this clonotype. The CDR3, as DNA: TGTGCCAGTAGTAACGGAGAGCAGTTCTTC. As protein: CASSNGEQFF. The chain combines TRBV19 with TRBJ2-1, with D uncertain. CDR3 size: 10 residues. V lost 4 bases to trimming and J lost 10 bases, with 5 bases between them. From germline, CDR1 is LNHDA and CDR2 SQIVND (reference sequence).

The J gene is TRBJ2-1, the V gene TRBV12-3 or TRBV12-4; TRBD2 is a possible D gene (7 bases). The CDR3 loop spans 14 amino acids. Trimming removed 6 bases at V and 8 bases at J, with 17 bases between. CDR3: CASRRGLRGDEQFF. CDR3 coding DNA: TGTGCCAGCAGGCGGGGGCTCCGGGGCGATGAGCAGTTCTTC.

At least ten counts were recorded for this clonotype. The V and J genes are TRBV4-1 and TRBJ1-5; D is uncertain. The germline CDR1 and CDR2 sequences are MGHRA and YSYEKL. The CDR3 consists of 16 residues. Trimming removed 0 bases from V and 4 bases from J, with 13 bases in between. This CDR3 is CASSQDAGRQNQPQHF. CDR3 bases: TGCGCCAGCAGCCAAGATGCGGGCAGGCAAAATCAGCCCCAGCATTTT.

This clonotype was seen a handful of times. The CDR3 protein is CASTWGVPGRELKNIQYF. In DNA, the CDR3 is TGTGCCAGCACCTGGGGAGTACCGGGAAGGGAGCTAAAAAACATTCAGTACTTC. This sequence joins TRBV11-1 and TRBJ2-4, with D possibly being TRBD2 (5 bases). Trimming removed 7 bases from V and 4 bases from J, with 26 bases in between. CDR3 length: 18 residues. Germline CDR1 is SGHAT and CDR2 is FQDESV (reference sequence).

The table lists this clonotype with a few counts. The chain employs TRBV10-3 and TRBJ2-1; the D is unclear. The V gene lost 2 bases and the J gene lost 2 bases, with 4 bases spanning the gap. CDR1 and CDR2 from the germline V gene are ENHRY and SYGVKD. The CDR3 has 13 amino acids. The CDR3 sequence is CAISETAYNEQFF. As DNA, the CDR3 is TGTGCCATCAGTGAGACAGCCTACAATGAGCAGTTCTTC.

This chain links TRBV6-2 or TRBV6-3 with TRBJ2-7; D is unclear. CDR1 and CDR2 (germline): MNHEY, SVGEGT. This CDR3 region has 14 residues. V was cut by 0 bases and J by 4 bases, with 10 bases left in between. CDR3 region: CASSYSITLYEQYF. As DNA, the CDR3 is TGTGCCAGCAGTTACTCGATCACACTGTACGAGCAGTACTTC.

This clonotype was detected a few times. The gene calls are TRBV11-2 and TRBJ1-5; D call uncertain. V dropped 0 bases and J dropped 9 bases, with 9 bases sitting between them. This CDR3 contains 13 residues. Per the germline V gene, CDR1 is SGHAT and CDR2 is FQNNGV. CDR3 DNA sequence: TGTGCCAGCAGCTTAGATACGGGAGGGCCCCAGCATTTT. Translating gives CASSLDTGGPQHF.

V is TRBV23-1 and J is TRBJ2-1; TRBD2 matches at 10 bases. TRBV23-1 is placed among ORFs of uncertain function. The CDR3 extends over 17 amino acids. Trimming at V came to 8 bases and at J to 4 bases, leaving 14 bases not matched to a gene. This chain's CDR3 is CASAPGAGGLLYNEQFF. The CDR3 DNA sequence: TGCGCCAGCGCCCCGGGAGCGGGAGGGCTATTATACAATGAGCAGTTCTTC.

This clonotype was observed at least ten times. V gene TRBV28 combines with J gene TRBJ2-7, with TRBD1 as a possible D gene (5 bases). V dropped 2 bases and J dropped 4 bases, with 6 bases sitting between them. CDR1 and CDR2 (germline): MDHEN, SYDVKM. The CDR3 totals 12 residues. The CDR3 DNA is TGTGCCAGCAGTTTAAGGGGTTACGAGCAGTACTTC. Encoded protein: CASSLRGYEQYF.

DNA for the CDR3: TGCGCCAGCAGCTTGGTCGTGAGACAGGAGGGAGGCTCTGGAAACACCATATATTTT. Translated: CASSLVVRQEGGSGNTIYF. This sequence joins TRBV5-1 and TRBJ1-3, with D maybe TRBD1 (6 bases). V gave up 0 bases and J gave up 0 bases, with 19 bases separating them. Germline loops: CDR1 SGHRS, CDR2 YFSETQ. The CDR3 has 19 amino acids.

This clonotype was seen a handful of times. The J gene is TRBJ2-2, the V gene TRBV28; perhaps TRBD2 as D (6 bases). Trimming took off 2 bases at V and 7 bases at J, with 11 bases between the two ends. The CDR3 is made up of 14 amino acids. CDR1 is MDHEN, CDR2 SYDVKM, per germline. The CDR3 DNA sequence: TGTGCCAGCAGTTTACGTTCCGGGGGCGGGGAGCTGTTTTTT. It is translated as CASSLRSGGGELFF.

This clonotype was recorded a few times. This sequence joins TRBV29-1 and TRBJ2-5; D is possibly TRBD1 or TRBD2 (5 bases each). CDR1 and CDR2 from the germline V gene are SQVTM and ANQGSEA. Trimming cost V 3 bases and J 4 bases, with 15 bases left between them. The CDR3 totals 14 residues. Here the CDR3 reads CSVDSAGSGETQYF. DNA for the CDR3: TGCAGCGTTGATTCAGCAGGGAGTGGAGAGACCCAGTACTTC.